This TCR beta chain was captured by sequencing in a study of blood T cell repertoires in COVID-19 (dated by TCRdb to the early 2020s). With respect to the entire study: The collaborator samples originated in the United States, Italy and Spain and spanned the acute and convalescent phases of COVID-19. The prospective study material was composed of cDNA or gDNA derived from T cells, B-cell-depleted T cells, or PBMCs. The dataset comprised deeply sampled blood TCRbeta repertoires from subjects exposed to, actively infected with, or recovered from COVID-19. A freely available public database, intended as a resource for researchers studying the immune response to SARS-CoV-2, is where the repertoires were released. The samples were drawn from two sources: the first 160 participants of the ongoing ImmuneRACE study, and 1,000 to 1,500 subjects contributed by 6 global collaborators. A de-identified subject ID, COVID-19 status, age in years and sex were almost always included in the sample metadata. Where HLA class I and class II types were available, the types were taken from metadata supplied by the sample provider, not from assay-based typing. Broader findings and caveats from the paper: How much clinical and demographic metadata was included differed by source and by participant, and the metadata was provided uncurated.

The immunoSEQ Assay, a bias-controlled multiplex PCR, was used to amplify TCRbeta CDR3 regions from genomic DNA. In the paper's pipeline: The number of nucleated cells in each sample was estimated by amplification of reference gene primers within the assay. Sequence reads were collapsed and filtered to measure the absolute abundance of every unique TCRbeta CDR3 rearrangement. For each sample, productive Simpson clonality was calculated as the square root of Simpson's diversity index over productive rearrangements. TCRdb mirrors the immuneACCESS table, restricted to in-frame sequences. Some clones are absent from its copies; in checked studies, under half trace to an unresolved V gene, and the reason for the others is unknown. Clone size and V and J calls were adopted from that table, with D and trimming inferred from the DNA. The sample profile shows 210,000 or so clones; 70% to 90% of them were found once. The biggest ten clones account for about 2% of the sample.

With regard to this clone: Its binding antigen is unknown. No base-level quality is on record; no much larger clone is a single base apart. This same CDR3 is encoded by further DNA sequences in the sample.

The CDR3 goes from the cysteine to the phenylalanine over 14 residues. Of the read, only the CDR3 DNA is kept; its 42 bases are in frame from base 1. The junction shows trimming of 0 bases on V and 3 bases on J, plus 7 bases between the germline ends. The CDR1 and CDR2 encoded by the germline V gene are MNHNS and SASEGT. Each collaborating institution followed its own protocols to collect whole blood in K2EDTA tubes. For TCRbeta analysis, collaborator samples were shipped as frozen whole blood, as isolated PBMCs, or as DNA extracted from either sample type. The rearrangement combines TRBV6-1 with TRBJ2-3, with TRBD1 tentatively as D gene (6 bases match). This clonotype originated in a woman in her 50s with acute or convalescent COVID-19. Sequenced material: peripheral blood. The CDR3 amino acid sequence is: CASSEAGGTDTQYF. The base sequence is TGTGCCAGCAGTGAAGCAGGGGGAACAGATACGCAGTATTTT.